The clone carrying this T cell receptor (beta chain) was counted only a few times. This sample was included in a study of response to subunit inactivated influenza vaccine. TCRdb reprocessed the RT-PCR reads via MiXCR and lists one record per CDR3 protein. The sample has 200,000 to 300,000 distinct CDR3 sequences, 9.5% to 15% seen once; the top ten hold about 7.8%. CDR1 and CDR2 from the germline V gene are SGHDN and FVKESK. Unmatched junction bases numbered 8, after V lost 0 bases and J lost 16 bases. This CDR3 is built from 13 residues. This chain links TRBV14 with TRBJ2-1; TRBD2 aligns across 8 bases. The sequence came from a man aged 50-59 years who received an inactivated influenza vaccine. Specimen: non-naive T cells sorted from PBMCs, collected 14 to 15 days before vaccination. The CDR3 sequence: CASSQDRIGGAFF. The CDR3 nucleotides read TGTGCCAGCAGCCAAGATCGAATCGGGGGGGCTTTCTTC. The whole variable domain, remainder taken from reference TRBV14 and TRBJ2-1, is EAGVTQFPSHSVIEKGQTVTLRCDPISGHDNLYWYRRVMGKEIKFLLHFVKESKQDESGMPNNRFLAERTGGTYSTLKVQPAELEDSGVYFCASSQDRIGGAFFGPGTRLTVL.